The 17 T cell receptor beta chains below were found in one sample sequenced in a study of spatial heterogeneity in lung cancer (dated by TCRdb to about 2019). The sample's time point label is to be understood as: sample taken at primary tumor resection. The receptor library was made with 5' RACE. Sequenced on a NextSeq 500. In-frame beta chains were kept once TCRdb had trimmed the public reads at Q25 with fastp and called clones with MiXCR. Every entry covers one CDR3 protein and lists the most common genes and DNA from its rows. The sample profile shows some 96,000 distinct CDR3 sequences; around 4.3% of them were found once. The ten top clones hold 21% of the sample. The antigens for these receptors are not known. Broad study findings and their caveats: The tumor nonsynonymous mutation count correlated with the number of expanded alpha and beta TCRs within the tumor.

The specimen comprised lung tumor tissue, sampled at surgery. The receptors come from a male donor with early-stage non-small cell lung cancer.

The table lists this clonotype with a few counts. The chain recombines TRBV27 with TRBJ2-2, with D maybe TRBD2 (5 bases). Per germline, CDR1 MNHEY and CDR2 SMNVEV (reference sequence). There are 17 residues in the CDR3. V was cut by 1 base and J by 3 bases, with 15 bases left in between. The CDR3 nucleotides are TGTGCCAGCAGTTTATACGGGGTACGGGCGGACACCGGGGAGCTGTTTTTT. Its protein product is CASSLYGVRADTGELFF.

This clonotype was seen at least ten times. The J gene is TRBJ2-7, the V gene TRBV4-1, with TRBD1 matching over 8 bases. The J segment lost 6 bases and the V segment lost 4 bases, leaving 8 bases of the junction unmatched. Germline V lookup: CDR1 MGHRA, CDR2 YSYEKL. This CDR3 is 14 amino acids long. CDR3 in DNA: TGCGCCAGCAGCCTCGCTCAGGGGGCTATCGAGCAGTACTTC. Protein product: CASSLAQGAIEQYF.

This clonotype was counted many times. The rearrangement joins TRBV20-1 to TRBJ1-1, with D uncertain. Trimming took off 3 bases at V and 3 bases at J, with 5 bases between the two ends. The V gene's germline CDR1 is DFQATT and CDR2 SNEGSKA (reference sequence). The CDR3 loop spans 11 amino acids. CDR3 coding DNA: TGCAGTGCTAGTTTGGACACTGAAGCTTTCTTT. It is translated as CSASLDTEAFF.

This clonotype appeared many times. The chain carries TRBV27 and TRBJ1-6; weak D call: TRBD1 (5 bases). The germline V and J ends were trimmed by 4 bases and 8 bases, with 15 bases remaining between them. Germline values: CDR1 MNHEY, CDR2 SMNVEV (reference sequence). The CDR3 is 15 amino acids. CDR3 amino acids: CASSSGVGRDSPLHF. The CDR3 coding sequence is TGTGCCAGCAGTTCGGGGGTCGGACGGGATTCACCCCTCCACTTT.

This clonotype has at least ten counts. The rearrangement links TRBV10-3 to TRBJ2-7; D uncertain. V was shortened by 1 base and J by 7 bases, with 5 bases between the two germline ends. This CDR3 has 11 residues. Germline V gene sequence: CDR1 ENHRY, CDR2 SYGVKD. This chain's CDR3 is CAISEYEEQYF. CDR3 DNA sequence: TGTGCCATCAGTGAGTATGAAGAGCAGTACTTC.

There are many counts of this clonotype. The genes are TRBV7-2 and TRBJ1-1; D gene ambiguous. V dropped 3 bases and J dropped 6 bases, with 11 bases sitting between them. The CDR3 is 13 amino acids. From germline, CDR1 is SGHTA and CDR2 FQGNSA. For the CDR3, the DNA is TGTGCCAGCAGCTTTTACAGCGATTCTGAAGCTTTCTTT. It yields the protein CASSFYSDSEAFF.

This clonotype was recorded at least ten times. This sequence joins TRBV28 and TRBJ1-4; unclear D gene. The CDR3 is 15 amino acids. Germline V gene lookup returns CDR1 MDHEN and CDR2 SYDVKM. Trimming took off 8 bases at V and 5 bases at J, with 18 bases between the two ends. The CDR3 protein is CASRSDGLGNEKLFF. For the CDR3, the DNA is TGTGCCAGCCGTTCAGACGGGCTCGGCAATGAAAAACTGTTTTTT.

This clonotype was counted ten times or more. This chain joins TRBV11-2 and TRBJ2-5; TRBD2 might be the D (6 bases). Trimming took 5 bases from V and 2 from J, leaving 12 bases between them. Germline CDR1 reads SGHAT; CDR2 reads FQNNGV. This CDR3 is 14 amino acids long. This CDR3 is CASSPYGGQETQYF. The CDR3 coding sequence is TGTGCCAGCAGCCCTTATGGGGGGCAAGAGACCCAGTACTTC.

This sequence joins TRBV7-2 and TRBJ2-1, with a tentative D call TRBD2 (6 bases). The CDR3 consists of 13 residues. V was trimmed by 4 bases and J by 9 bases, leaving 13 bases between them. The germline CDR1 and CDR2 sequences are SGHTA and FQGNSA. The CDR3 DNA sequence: TGTGCCAGCAGCTGGAGAGGAGCGGGTGAGCAGTTCTTC. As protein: CASSWRGAGEQFF.

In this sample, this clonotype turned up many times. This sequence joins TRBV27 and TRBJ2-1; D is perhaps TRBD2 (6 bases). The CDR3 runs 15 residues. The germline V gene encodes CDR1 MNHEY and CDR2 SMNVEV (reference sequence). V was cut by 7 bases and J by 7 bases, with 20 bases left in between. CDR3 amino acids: CASNLGSGAWNEQFF. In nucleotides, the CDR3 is TGTGCCAGCAACTTAGGATCGGGAGCATGGAATGAGCAGTTCTTC.

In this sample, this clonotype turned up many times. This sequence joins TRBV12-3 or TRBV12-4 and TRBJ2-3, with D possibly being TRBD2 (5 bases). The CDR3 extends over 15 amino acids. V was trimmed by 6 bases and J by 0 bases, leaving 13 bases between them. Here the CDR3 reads CASRRGLASTDTQYF. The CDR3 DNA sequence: TGTGCCAGCAGGAGAGGACTGGCTAGCACAGATACGCAGTATTTT.

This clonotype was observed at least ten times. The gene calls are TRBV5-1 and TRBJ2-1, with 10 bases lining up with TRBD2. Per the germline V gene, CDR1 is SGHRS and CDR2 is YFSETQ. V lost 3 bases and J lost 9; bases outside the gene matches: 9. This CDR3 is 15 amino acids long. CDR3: CASSSSGTSASEQFF. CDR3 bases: TGCGCCAGCAGCTCCAGTGGGACTAGCGCTAGTGAGCAGTTCTTC. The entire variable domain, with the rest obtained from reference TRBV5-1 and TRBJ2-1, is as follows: KAGVTQTPRYLIKTRGQQVTLSCSPISGHRSVSWYQQTPGQGLQFLFEYFSETQRNKGNFPGRFSGRQFSNSRSEMNVSTLELGDSALYLCASSSSGTSASEQFFGPGTRLTVL.

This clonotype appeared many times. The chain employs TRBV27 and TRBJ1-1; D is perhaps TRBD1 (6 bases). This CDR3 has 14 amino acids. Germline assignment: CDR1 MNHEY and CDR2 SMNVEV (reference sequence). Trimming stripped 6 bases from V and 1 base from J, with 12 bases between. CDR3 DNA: TGTGCCAGCAGACCGGGACACCAGAACACTGAAGCTTTCTTT. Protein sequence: CASRPGHQNTEAFF.

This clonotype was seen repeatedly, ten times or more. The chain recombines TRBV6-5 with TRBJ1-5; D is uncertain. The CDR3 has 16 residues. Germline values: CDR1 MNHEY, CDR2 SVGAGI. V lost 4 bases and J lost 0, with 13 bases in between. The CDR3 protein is CASSSSVDHSNQPQHF. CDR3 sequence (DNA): TGTGCCAGCAGTTCCTCCGTGGACCATAGCAATCAGCCCCAGCATTTT.

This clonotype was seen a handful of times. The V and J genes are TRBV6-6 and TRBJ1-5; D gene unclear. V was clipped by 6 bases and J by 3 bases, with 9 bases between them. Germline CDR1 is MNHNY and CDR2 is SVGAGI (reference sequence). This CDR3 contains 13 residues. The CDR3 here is CASRQNLNQPQHF. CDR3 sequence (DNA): TGTGCCAGCAGGCAAAATCTCAATCAGCCCCAGCATTTT.

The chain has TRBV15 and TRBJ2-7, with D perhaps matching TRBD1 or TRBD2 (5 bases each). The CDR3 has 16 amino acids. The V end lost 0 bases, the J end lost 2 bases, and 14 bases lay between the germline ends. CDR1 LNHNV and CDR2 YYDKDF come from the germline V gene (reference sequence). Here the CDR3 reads CATSRDYSGPTYEQYF. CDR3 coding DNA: TGTGCCACCAGCAGAGATTATTCGGGACCAACCTACGAGCAGTACTTC.

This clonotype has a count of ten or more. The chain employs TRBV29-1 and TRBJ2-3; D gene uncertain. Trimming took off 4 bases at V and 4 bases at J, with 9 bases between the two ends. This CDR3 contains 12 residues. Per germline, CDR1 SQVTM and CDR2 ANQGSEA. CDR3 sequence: CSVGVIPDTQYF. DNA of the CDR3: TGCAGCGTTGGGGTCATCCCAGATACGCAGTATTTT.